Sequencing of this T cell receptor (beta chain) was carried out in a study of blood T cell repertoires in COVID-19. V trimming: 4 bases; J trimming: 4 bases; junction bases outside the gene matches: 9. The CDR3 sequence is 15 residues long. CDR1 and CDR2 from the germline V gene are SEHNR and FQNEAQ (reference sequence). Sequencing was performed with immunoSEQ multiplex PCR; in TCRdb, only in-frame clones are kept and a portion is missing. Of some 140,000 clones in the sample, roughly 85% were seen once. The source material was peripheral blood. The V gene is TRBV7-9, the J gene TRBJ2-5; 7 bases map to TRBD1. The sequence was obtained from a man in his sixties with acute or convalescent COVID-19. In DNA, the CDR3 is TGTGCCAGCAGCTGGGGGACAGTAGGGGGAGAGACCCAGTACTTC. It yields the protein CASSWGTVGGETQYF.